These 23 T cell receptor beta chains share one sample of origin, sequenced in a study of T cells after yellow fever vaccination. TCRdb used MiXCR to reprocess the 5' RACE reads, holding one entry per CDR3 protein. The table records a few hundred thousand distinct CDR3 sequences, 10% to 15% of them present only once. Here the sequenced sample was CD4+ T cells sorted from PBMCs, taken 45 days after the yellow fever booster vaccination. These receptors originate from a man aged 25 to 40 who received the YFV17D yellow fever vaccine.

This clonotype was recorded at least ten times. The chain has TRBV6-5 and TRBJ2-7; 16 positions agree with TRBD2. The CDR3 consists of 19 residues. Germline-derived CDR1 and CDR2 are MNHEY and SVGAGI. Trimming took 10 bases from V and 2 from J; bases not matched to a gene: 17. CDR3 in amino acids: CANVGLAGGPSCFAYEQYF. CDR3 nucleotide sequence: TGTGCCAACGTGGGACTAGCGGGAGGGCCCAGCTGCTTTGCCTACGAGCAGTACTTC.

The chain combines TRBV5-1 with TRBJ2-7; tentative D call: TRBD2 (6 bases). Germline assignment: CDR1 SGHRS and CDR2 YFSETQ. The CDR3 length is 14 residues. V shed 4 bases and J shed 4 bases, with 15 bases lying between them. Here the CDR3 DNA reads TGCGCCAGCAGCGGTGGGGGGTTCTTATACGAGCAGTACTTC. It encodes CASSGGGFLYEQYF.

This clonotype was seen ten or more times. The gene calls are TRBV3-1 and TRBJ2-7; weak D call: TRBD1 (7 bases). V lost 10 bases and J 1 base, leaving 8 bases between the germline ends. CDR1 is LGHDT and CDR2 is YNNKEL in the germline V gene (reference sequence). The CDR3 has 11 residues. The CDR3 is CATGGSYEQYF. DNA of the CDR3: TGTGCCACAGGGGGGTCCTACGAGCAGTACTTC.

CDR3 residues: CASSFAARGEQYF. CDR3 bases: TGTGCCAGCAGTTTCGCTGCGCGTGGCGAGCAGTACTTC. V is TRBV27 and J is TRBJ2-7; D unclear. This CDR3 contains 13 residues. In germline, CDR1 is MNHEY, CDR2 SMNVEV (reference sequence). Trimming cost V 3 bases and J 6 bases, with 12 bases left between them.

The V call is TRBV7-2, the J call TRBJ2-5, with TRBD1 matching over 7 bases. Trimming cost V 6 bases and J 3 bases; bases outside gene matches: 7. CDR3 length equals 14 residues. Germline lookup yields CDR1 SGHTA and CDR2 FQGNSA. The CDR3, as DNA: TGTGCCAGCAGGCCCAACAGGGGTAAAGAGACCCAGTACTTC. It encodes CASRPNRGKETQYF.

The rearrangement links TRBV15 to TRBJ1-1; the match to TRBD1 covers 7 bases. The CDR3 is made up of 13 amino acids. Germline CDR1 LNHNV, CDR2 YYDKDF (reference sequence). Trimming cost V 3 bases and J 3 bases; bases outside gene matches: 1. CDR3 DNA sequence: TGTGCCACCAGCAGCAGGGGGGACACTGAAGCTTTCTTT. The encoded protein is CATSSRGDTEAFF.

This clonotype was counted ten times or more. The chain recombines TRBV29-1 with TRBJ2-3; possible D gene TRBD1, 5 bases. Trimming took off 7 bases at V and 4 bases at J, with 9 bases between the two ends. This CDR3 is 11 amino acids long. Germline-derived CDR1 and CDR2 are SQVTM and ANQGSEA. This CDR3 reads CSGGQADTQYF. The CDR3, as DNA: TGCAGCGGAGGACAAGCAGATACGCAGTATTTT.

This chain joins TRBV12-3 or TRBV12-4 and TRBJ2-1; 9 bases map to TRBD2. Trimming took 6 bases from V and 8 from J; bases not matched to a gene: 11. This CDR3 is built from 15 residues. The CDR3 coding sequence is TGTGCCAGCAGACTCTTGGGTAGCGGGAGCGATGAGCAGTTCTTC. This translates into CASRLLGSGSDEQFF.

In its sample, this clonotype was seen a few times. The rearrangement joins TRBV4-2 to TRBJ2-5, with 7 bases identical to TRBD2. CDR3 size: 16 residues. V trimming: 0 bases; J trimming: 9 bases; junction bases outside the gene matches: 13. The germline CDR1 and CDR2 sequences are LGHNA and YNFKEQ. The CDR3 spells CASSQDVAGLLGAQYF. CDR3 coding DNA: TGTGCCAGCAGCCAAGATGTAGCGGGCCTCCTAGGGGCCCAGTACTTC.

The chain couples TRBV3-1 to TRBJ2-1; D may be TRBD2 (6 bases). Trimming shortened V by 3 bases and J by 3 bases, and 6 bases separated the two germline ends. CDR3 length: 13 residues. Germline CDR1 is LGHDT and CDR2 is YNNKEL (reference sequence). CDR3 nucleotides: TGTGCCAGCAGCCAGGACTACTACAATGAGCAGTTCTTC. It codes for CASSQDYYNEQFF.

The chain employs TRBV20-1 and TRBJ2-7; 13 bases match TRBD2. V was pared by 6 bases and J by 6 bases, with 11 bases of the junction left unmatched. The CDR3 has 15 amino acids. Germline CDR1 and CDR2: DFQATT and SNEGSKA (reference sequence). This CDR3 is CSASAGTSGIGEQYF. DNA of the CDR3: TGCAGTGCGTCGGCCGGGACTAGCGGGATCGGCGAGCAGTACTTC.

In its sample, this clonotype was seen a few times. This rearrangement joins TRBV19 to TRBJ2-6; TRBD1 matches 8 bases. The CDR3 consists of 15 residues. V dropped 9 bases and J dropped 2; count of bases not matched to a gene: 6. The germline gives CDR1 LNHDA, CDR2 SQIVND (reference sequence). CDR3 region: CASNRGSAGANVLTF. The CDR3 DNA follows: TGTGCCAGCAACAGGGGGTCTGCTGGGGCCAACGTCCTGACTTTC.

The V and J genes are TRBV10-3 and TRBJ2-1, with D unclear. Germline assignment: CDR1 ENHRY and CDR2 SYGVKD. V lost 0 bases and J 9 bases, leaving 6 bases between the germline ends. This CDR3 is 12 amino acids long. CDR3 amino acids: CAISESMPEQFF. CDR3 nucleotide sequence: TGTGCCATCAGTGAGTCGATGCCTGAGCAGTTCTTC.

This clonotype was observed a few times. The gene calls are TRBV10-1 and TRBJ2-1, with TRBD2 matching 12 bases. Germline-derived CDR1 and CDR2 are WNHNN and SYGVQD (reference sequence). Trimming removed 0 bases from V and 10 bases from J; junction bases left unmatched: 4. This CDR3 has 15 residues. Here the CDR3 DNA reads TGCGCCAGCAGTGAGTCCTCTAGCGGGAGGGGGGAGCAGTTCTTC. It encodes CASSESSSGRGEQFF.

This clonotype came up a few times. In DNA, the CDR3 is TGTGCCATCAGTGGACAGGGAGACACTGAAGCTTTCTTT. Residues: CAISGQGDTEAFF. This chain joins TRBV10-3 and TRBJ1-1, with 7 nucleotides matching TRBD1. Germline V gene sequence: CDR1 ENHRY, CDR2 SYGVKD. V lost 4 bases, J lost 3 bases, and 2 bases stayed unmatched. The CDR3 has 13 residues.

V gene TRBV7-6 combines with J gene TRBJ2-1; D could derive from TRBD1 or TRBD2 (5 bases each). The CDR3 length is 16 residues. The V end lost 1 base, the J end lost 0 bases, and 10 bases lay between the germline ends. Germline-derived CDR1 and CDR2 are SGHVS and FNYEAQ. CDR3 amino acids: CASSLVGVSSYNEQFF. The CDR3, as DNA: TGTGCCAGCAGCTTAGTGGGGGTGAGCTCCTACAATGAGCAGTTCTTC.

The chain recombines TRBV12-3 or TRBV12-4 with TRBJ2-1, with TRBD2 identical over 9 bases. CDR3 length: 15 residues. Losses at the gene ends were 5 bases for V and 8 bases for J; bases not matched to a gene: 10. The CDR3 sequence is CASSPPGLAHYEQFF. CDR3 coding DNA: TGTGCCAGCAGTCCTCCGGGACTAGCTCATTATGAGCAGTTCTTC.

This clonotype has a handful of counts. The chain recombines TRBV5-1 with TRBJ2-1, with 8 bases identical to TRBD2. This CDR3 has 16 amino acids. J gave up 8 bases and V 0 bases, and 10 bases lay outside the gene matches. Germline V gene sequence: CDR1 SGHRS, CDR2 YFSETQ. This CDR3 is CASSLGAGVAQHEQFF. The CDR3 DNA reads TGCGCCAGCAGCTTGGGAGCGGGGGTGGCCCAACATGAGCAGTTCTTC.

The CDR3 coding sequence is TGCGCCAGCTTGGGGCTGAGCTCCTACGAGCAGTACTTC. It specifies CASLGLSSYEQYF. V and J are TRBV10-2 and TRBJ2-7; D is possibly TRBD1 (5 bases). This CDR3 is built from 13 residues. V shed 8 bases and J shed 0 bases, with 11 bases lying between them. Germline assignment: CDR1 WSHSY and CDR2 SAAADI.

For this clonotype: With a much larger clone just one base away, this may be a read error. This sequence joins TRBV20-1 and TRBJ2-7; the D gene is possibly TRBD2 (6 bases). Deletions cut 5 bases from V and 3 bases from J, with 11 bases between. CDR1 and CDR2 (germline): DFQATT, SNEGSKA (reference sequence). The CDR3 sequence is 12 residues long. The DNA for the CDR3 is TGCAGTGCTGGGAGGACACACTACGAGCAGTACTTC. Translating gives CSAGRTHYEQYF.

The genes are TRBV28 and TRBJ2-6, with 9 nucleotides matching TRBD1. The V gene's germline CDR1 is MDHEN and CDR2 SYDVKM. J gave up 3 bases and V 6 bases, and 3 bases lay outside the gene matches. The CDR3 sequence is 15 residues long. The CDR3 here is CASRSTGGGANVLTF. CDR3 coding DNA: TGTGCCAGCAGGTCGACAGGGGGTGGGGCCAACGTCCTGACTTTC.

This chain joins TRBV27 and TRBJ2-6; 7 bases line up with TRBD1. This CDR3 has 18 residues. Per germline, CDR1 MNHEY and CDR2 SMNVEV (reference sequence). J was trimmed by 3 bases and V by 4 bases; bases with no gene match: 12. The CDR3 protein is CASSSPTGRFGGANVLTF. The CDR3 nucleotides read TGTGCCAGCAGTTCACCGACAGGGCGCTTTGGTGGGGCCAACGTCCTGACTTTC.

This clonotype was detected only a few times. The chain uses TRBV18 and TRBJ2-1; 11 bases are a match to TRBD2. CDR3 length: 14 amino acids. V lost 0 bases, J lost 9 bases, and 1 base stayed unmatched. Germline V gene data show CDR1 as KGHSH and CDR2 as LQKENI. The CDR3 sequence: CASSPPGTSGEQFF. In nucleotides, the CDR3 is TGTGCCAGCTCACCACCCGGGACTAGCGGTGAGCAGTTCTTC.